One and the same sample provided the 32 T cell receptor beta chains below, sequenced in a study of cytomegalovirus exposure and HLA in healthy donors. PCR amplification relied on 60 Vbeta primers (plus 13 Jbeta primers). This table comes from immunoSEQ multiplex PCR, and its TCRdb copy is limited to in-frame clones, with some not included. Altogether 150,000 to 200,000 clones are present, 75% to 85% being singletons, with the ten largest covering about 0.63%. Sequencing was done on a sample of PBMCs. The receptors stem from a boy aged 5-17 years in good health and CMV-seronegative.

The rearrangement links TRBV4-1 to TRBJ1-5, with TRBD1 as a possible D gene (5 bases). The germline CDR1 and CDR2 sequences are MGHRA and YSYEKL. The V and J ends lost 2 bases and 2 bases respectively, with 13 bases between them. CDR3 length equals 16 residues. The CDR3 loop reads CASSQIGGGGNQPQHF. CDR3 nucleotides: TGCGCCAGCAGCCAAATAGGCGGGGGGGGCAATCAGCCCCAGCATTTT.

The V and J genes are TRBV29-1 and TRBJ2-2; TRBD1 might be the D (6 bases). CDR1 and CDR2 from the germline V gene are SQVTM and ANQGSEA. The CDR3 has 14 amino acids. Trimming cost V 4 bases and J 5 bases, with 14 bases left between them. The CDR3 coding sequence is TGCAGCGTTGGGGCCGGACAGATGACCGGGGAGCTGTTTTTT. Translation gives CSVGAGQMTGELFF.

This rearrangement joins TRBV5-6 to TRBJ2-5; D not resolved. Trimming took off 2 bases at V and 0 bases at J, with 5 bases between the two ends. The CDR3 sequence is 13 residues long. In germline, CDR1 is SGHDT, CDR2 YYEEEE. CDR3 DNA sequence: TGTGCCAGCAGCTTATCGTACCAAGAGACCCAGTACTTC. Translation gives CASSLSYQETQYF.

The gene calls are TRBV14 and TRBJ2-5, with 13 bases matching TRBD2. The V gene's germline CDR1 is SGHDN and CDR2 FVKESK. The CDR3 covers 18 residues. Losses at the gene ends were 4 bases for V and 1 base for J; bases not matched to a gene: 9. The CDR3 coding sequence is TGTGCCAGCAGCCGCCGGACTAGCGGGAGTTGGCCCCAAGAGACCCAGTACTTC. Its translation: CASSRRTSGSWPQETQYF.

The chain couples TRBV20-1 to TRBJ1-2; D ambiguous. The CDR3 has 11 residues. The V gene lost 4 bases and the J gene lost 8 bases, with 11 bases spanning the gap. The germline CDR1 and CDR2 sequences are DFQATT and SNEGSKA (reference sequence). The CDR3 DNA reads TGCAGTGCTATGTCCGGAGGAGGCTACACCTTC. It codes for CSAMSGGGYTF.

The rearrangement links TRBV19 to TRBJ2-7, with TRBD2 as a possible D gene (5 bases). The CDR3 length is 14 residues. Germline V CDR1 and CDR2: LNHDA, SQIVND (reference sequence). V shed 1 base and J shed 1 base, with 8 bases lying between them. The CDR3 loop is CASSIVSGSYEQYF. Written as DNA, the CDR3 is TGTGCCAGTAGTATAGTTTCGGGATCCTACGAGCAGTACTTC.

This clone was detected only once. The chain carries TRBV7-2 and TRBJ1-5; D ambiguous. The CDR3 sequence is 12 residues long. V was trimmed by 5 bases and J by 0 bases, leaving 2 bases between them. In germline, CDR1 is SGHTA, CDR2 FQGNSA. CDR3 residues: CASSHSNQPQHF. The DNA of the CDR3 is TGTGCCAGCAGCCATAGCAATCAGCCCCAGCATTTT.

The CDR3 coding sequence is TGTGCCAGCACGTCCGGGACAGCTCACACTGAAGCTTTCTTT. Its translation is CASTSGTAHTEAFF. The rearrangement joins TRBV2 to TRBJ1-1; 7 bases align to TRBD1. Germline assignment: CDR1 SNHLY and CDR2 FYNNEI. Trimming removed 7 bases from V and 3 bases from J; junction bases left unmatched: 8. The CDR3 extends over 14 amino acids.

The chain is built from TRBV6-5 and TRBJ2-4; 9 bases line up with TRBD1. V gave up 4 bases and J gave up 3 bases; unmatched junction bases: 7. Germline CDR1 is MNHEY and CDR2 is SVGAGI. The CDR3 runs 16 residues. CDR3 region: CASSWGQGRDKNIQYF. In DNA form, the CDR3 reads TGTGCCAGCAGTTGGGGACAGGGTCGGGACAAAAACATTCAGTACTTC.

This rearrangement joins TRBV11-2 to TRBJ2-7; weak D call: TRBD2 (6 bases). This CDR3 is built from 15 residues. Germline values: CDR1 SGHAT, CDR2 FQNNGV. Trimming took 1 base from V and 2 from J, leaving 12 bases between them. The CDR3 nucleotides are TGTGCCAGCAGCTTAGCAATCCCGGGAGCCTACGAGCAGTACTTC. Translation: CASSLAIPGAYEQYF. Variable domain in full (rest from reference TRBV11-2 and TRBJ2-7): EAGVAQSPRYKIIEKRQSVAFWCNPISGHATLYWYQQILGQGPKLLIQFQNNGVVDDSQLPKDRFSAERLKGVDSTLKIQPAKLEDSAVYLCASSLAIPGAYEQYFGPGTRLTVT.

This sequence joins TRBV9 and TRBJ2-3, with 7 bases matching TRBD2. CDR3 length equals 19 residues. V lost 0 bases to trimming and J lost 0 bases; unmatched junction nucleotides: 13. Germline values: CDR1 SGDLS, CDR2 YYNGEE. CDR3 DNA: TGTGCCAGCAGCGTAGGCTCTAGGAGACTAGCTTCCAGCACAGATACGCAGTATTTT. It codes for CASSVGSRRLASSTDTQYF.

The gene calls are TRBV7-6 and TRBJ2-5, with TRBD1 identical over 9 bases. The J call is uncertain, as TRBJ2-7 better fits the DNA end. From germline, CDR1 is SGHVS and CDR2 FNYEAQ. The length of the CDR3 is 15 residues. The CDR3 spells CASSRQGDSEYEQYF. As DNA, the CDR3 is TGTGCCAGCAGCCGACAGGGGGATAGCGAATACGAGCAGTACTTC.

As DNA, the CDR3 is TGTGCCAGCAGCCGGGACTCTCAGTCAACGCAGTATTTT. Its protein is CASSRDSQSTQYF. The rearrangement joins TRBV4-2 to TRBJ2-3; a weak D match, TRBD2 (6 bases). The CDR3 spans 13 residues. Trimming shortened V by 4 bases and J by 9 bases, and 14 bases separated the two germline ends. Per germline, CDR1 LGHNA and CDR2 YNFKEQ.

The chain combines TRBV5-5 with TRBJ2-3; no reliable D call. This CDR3 is built from 15 residues. With 2 bases removed from V and 2 bases from J, the gap between germline ends came to 12 bases. Germline CDR1 is SGHKS and CDR2 is YYEKEE (reference sequence). The CDR3 DNA reads as TGTGCCAGCAGCTTAGGTCTAGGAGCCACAGATACGCAGTATTTT. Translated: CASSLGLGATDTQYF.

This clone showed up just once. This chain links TRBV2 with TRBJ2-5, with a weak D call TRBD1 (6 bases). The CDR3 contains 12 residues. V shed 6 bases and J shed 4 bases, with 9 bases lying between them. Germline CDR1 and CDR2: SNHLY and FYNNEI. In DNA, the CDR3 is TGTGCCAGCAGGGGGGCTGCAGAGACCCAGTACTTC. Its translation is CASRGAAETQYF. Using reference TRBV2 and TRBJ2-5 for the parts outside the CDR3, the full variable domain is EPEVTQTPSHQVTQMGQEVILRCVPISNHLYFYWYRQILGQKVEFLVSFYNNEISEKSEIFDDQFSVERPDGSNFTLKIRSTKLEDSAMYFCASRGAAETQYFGPGTRLLVL.

The J gene is TRBJ1-2, the V gene TRBV4-1, with TRBD1 as a possible D gene (5 bases). Germline loops: CDR1 MGHRA, CDR2 YSYEKL. The V gene lost 4 bases and the J gene lost 5 bases, with 14 bases spanning the gap. This CDR3 region has 14 residues. The CDR3 region is CASSLHRGEYGYTF. As DNA, the CDR3 is TGCGCCAGCAGCCTGCACCGGGGGGAATATGGCTACACCTTC.

The chain uses TRBV30 and TRBJ2-5; TRBD1 matches at 8 bases. Germline CDR1 is GTSNPN and CDR2 is SVGIG (reference sequence). The CDR3 has 14 amino acids. J lost 5 bases, V lost 5 bases, and 10 bases had no gene match. The DNA of the CDR3 is TGTGCCTGGCAACCACAGGGGGTGTTGGAGACCCAGTACTTC. Translated, it gives CAWQPQGVLETQYF.

CDR3 region: CASSQERSRAKSYEQYF. The CDR3 DNA reads TGTGCCAGCAGCCAAGAAAGGTCCAGGGCGAAGAGCTACGAGCAGTACTTC. V is TRBV14 and J is TRBJ2-7; tentative D call: TRBD1 (5 bases). The V end lost 0 bases, the J end lost 3 bases, and 18 bases lay between the germline ends. The CDR3 sequence is 17 residues long. Germline values: CDR1 SGHDN, CDR2 FVKESK.

The V and J genes are TRBV5-5 and TRBJ2-7; the D gene is possibly TRBD2 (5 bases). The CDR3 is made up of 17 amino acids. The ends were cut back, 3 bases at V and 3 bases at J, with 22 bases in the middle. The germline gives CDR1 SGHKS, CDR2 YYEKEE (reference sequence). CDR3 residues: CASSWESQDIEGYEQYF. Written as DNA, the CDR3 is TGTGCCAGCAGCTGGGAATCCCAAGACATTGAGGGCTACGAGCAGTACTTC.

CDR3 region: CASSLGTDRPPLHF. For the CDR3, the DNA is TGTGCCAGCAGCTTAGGGACCGACAGGCCACCCCTCCACTTT. The chain employs TRBV7-9 and TRBJ1-6; weak D call: TRBD1 (6 bases). Germline-derived CDR1 and CDR2 are SEHNR and FQNEAQ (reference sequence). The CDR3 loop spans 14 amino acids. V lost 1 base and J lost 11, with 12 bases in between.

The chain is built from TRBV7-2 and TRBJ1-5; D is unclear. Germline V gene lookup returns CDR1 SGHTA and CDR2 FQGNSA. Trimming took off 1 base at V and 0 bases at J, with 13 bases between the two ends. This CDR3 is 17 amino acids long. The CDR3 spells CASSLGLETGSNQPQHF. The CDR3 DNA reads as TGTGCCAGCAGCTTAGGTCTGGAGACGGGTAGCAATCAGCCCCAGCATTTT.

This chain joins TRBV13 and TRBJ2-7; D is unresolved. CDR1 is PRHDT, CDR2 FYEKMQ, per germline (reference sequence). Trimming left V 0 bases short and J 5 bases short, with 11 bases between. The CDR3 has 14 residues. The CDR3 sequence: CASSLGLRLDEQYF. In DNA, the CDR3 is TGTGCCAGCAGCTTAGGGCTGAGGCTCGACGAGCAGTACTTC.

Remarks on this clone: At the DNA level, this CDR3 is encoded by other sequences in the same sample as well. This chain links TRBV4-1 with TRBJ1-1; D remains ambiguous. This CDR3 comprises 16 residues. V was shortened by 0 bases and J by 5 bases, with 16 bases between the two germline ends. CDR1 is MGHRA and CDR2 is YSYEKL in the germline V gene. For the CDR3, the DNA is TGCGCCAGCAGCCAAGACCCGGTACGCGAACGGACTGAAGCTTTCTTT. Translated: CASSQDPVRERTEAFF.

This clone was seen more than once but under ten times. The V and J genes are TRBV10-3 and TRBJ2-1; 7 nucleotides line up with TRBD2. CDR1 ENHRY and CDR2 SYGVKD come from the germline V gene. The CDR3 runs 15 residues. The trim removed 5 bases at V and 4 bases at J, leaving 8 bases unmatched. In DNA, the CDR3 is TGTGCCATCAGTTTAACTAGCGCTTTATACAATGAGCAGTTCTTC. Amino acid sequence: CAISLTSALYNEQFF.

The chain's CDR3 is CSVGGQQTNEKLFF. The CDR3 DNA reads as TGCAGCGTTGGGGGACAACAGACTAATGAAAAACTGTTTTTT. The chain is built from TRBV29-1 and TRBJ1-4, with a tentative D call TRBD1 (6 bases). V lost 4 bases, J lost 2 bases, and 11 bases lay in between. The germline CDR1 and CDR2 sequences are SQVTM and ANQGSEA. The CDR3 contains 14 residues.

In its sample, this clone was seen a few times. The genes are TRBV7-9 and TRBJ2-7, with D possibly TRBD1 on 5 matching bases. CDR1 and CDR2 from the germline V gene are SEHNR and FQNEAQ (reference sequence). The CDR3 has 12 residues. The ends were cut back, 2 bases at V and 4 bases at J, with 6 bases in the middle. The CDR3 is CASSLKGYEQYF. The DNA for the CDR3 is TGTGCCAGCAGCTTAAAGGGGTACGAGCAGTACTTC.

This chain links TRBV6-5 with TRBJ2-2, with a possible D match to TRBD1 (6 bases). The germline V gene encodes CDR1 MNHEY and CDR2 SVGAGI. The V end was cut by 2 bases, the J end by 3 bases, with 10 bases between. This CDR3 spans 15 amino acids. CDR3 DNA sequence: TGTGCCAGCAGTTACGGATGGACAGACACCGGGGAGCTGTTTTTT. Its protein is CASSYGWTDTGELFF.

V gene TRBV6-1 combines with J gene TRBJ1-6, with a weak D call TRBD1 (5 bases). The CDR3 runs 15 residues. Trimming took off 2 bases at V and 7 bases at J, with 12 bases between the two ends. CDR1 and CDR2 (germline): MNHNS, SASEGT. The CDR3: CASSEYGEGNSPLHF. The DNA for the CDR3 is TGTGCCAGCAGTGAATATGGGGAGGGGAATTCACCCCTCCACTTT.

The J gene is TRBJ2-1, the V gene TRBV19; 12 bases agree with TRBD2. The CDR3 runs 15 residues. J lost 7 bases, V lost 5 bases, and 6 bases had no gene match. CDR1 and CDR2 from the germline V gene are LNHDA and SQIVND (reference sequence). The CDR3 coding sequence is TGTGCCAGTAGTTTTGGACTAGCGGGACCAAATGAGCAGTTCTTC. Protein: CASSFGLAGPNEQFF.

This chain uses TRBV29-1 with TRBJ1-6, with TRBD1 identical over 7 bases. V was pared by 4 bases and J by 8 bases, with 14 bases of the junction left unmatched. The CDR3 has 16 residues. Per the germline V gene, CDR1 is SQVTM and CDR2 is ANQGSEA. The CDR3 DNA follows: TGCAGCGTTGGAAGCCCCTTGGGACAGAAGGATTCACCCCTCCACTTT. Translating it yields CSVGSPLGQKDSPLHF.

This clone counts as medium-sized. The chain is built from TRBV6-1 and TRBJ2-7; tentative D call: TRBD1 (8 bases). V was cut by 4 bases and J by 1 base, with 14 bases left in between. Germline V gene lookup returns CDR1 MNHNS and CDR2 SASEGT. This CDR3 comprises 15 residues. The CDR3 DNA sequence: TGTGCCAGCAGTGCCTCACAGGGGGGGTCCTACGAGCAGTACTTC. Its protein is CASSASQGGSYEQYF.

The chain carries TRBV4-3 and TRBJ1-2, with D unresolved. V lost 0 bases to trimming and J lost 2 bases, with 13 bases between them. The germline V gene has CDR1 LGHNA and CDR2 YSLEER. This CDR3 has 16 residues. The CDR3 region is CASSQDRGQPNYGYTF. In DNA, the CDR3 is TGCGCCAGCAGCCAAGATCGCGGTCAGCCCAACTATGGCTACACCTTC.